This is a list of T cell receptor beta chains from one sample in a study of cytomegalovirus exposure and HLA in healthy donors. The data were produced by immunoSEQ multiplex PCR, yet TCRdb's version contains in-frame clones alone and is incomplete. The repertoire includes 150,000 to 200,000 clones, roughly 65% of them detected once, and 4% to 5% sits in the top ten. Sequencing used PBMCs. The receptor set was obtained from a man younger than 35 in good health and CMV-seropositive. The CDR3 runs from the conserved cysteine through the conserved F or W. Size values are once, few and many counts, or a class for expanded clones, and some rows have none.

TRBV6-5	TRBJ1-3	.	CASSQTFSGNTIYF
TRBV30	TRBJ2-3	.	CAWGTGPTDTQYF
TRBV19	TRBJ1-4	.	CASSIEGQGNEKLFF
TRBV5-4	TRBJ2-3	.	CASRKGGRGTDTQYF
TRBV7-6	TRBJ2-3	.	CASSLGATSGADTQYF
TRBV7-6	TRBJ1-6	.	CASSLAQGRPNSPLHF
TRBV2	TRBJ2-5	.	CASSGLGALQETQYF
TRBV5-1	TRBJ2-2	once	CASSLAGDTSGTGELFF
TRBV7-9	TRBJ2-1	.	CASSQGGLASYNEQFF
TRBV7-9	TRBJ1-4	.	CASSWTGGDEKLFF
TRBV5-1	TRBJ2-3	few	CASEDPGLAGKSTDTQYF
TRBV19	TRBJ1-2	.	CASSLTGDYGYTF
TRBV7-2	TRBJ2-2	.	CASSPQGAGELFF
TRBV5-6	TRBJ2-5	.	CASSLTTSSTGLQETQYF
TRBV5-8	TRBJ1-1	.	CASSWTGGLGTEAFF
TRBV7-9	TRBJ2-5	.	CASSLAYRGVQETQYF
TRBV7-3	TRBJ1-1	.	CASSLIGGPITEAFF
TRBV6-5	TRBJ2-3	.	CASSYSTGTDTQYF
TRBV6-5	TRBJ1-5	.	CASSYTGTGNQPQHF
TRBV29-1	TRBJ2-2	.	CSVEGDLLAGGAGELFF
TRBV7-9	TRBJ2-5	.	CASSPQGLQETQYF
TRBV7-3	TRBJ2-3	.	CASSLRGGGTDTQYF
TRBV7-9	TRBJ2-2	.	CASSPFLGLNTGELFF
TRBV7-9	TRBJ2-5	.	CASSSEVEGTQYF
TRBV4-1	TRBJ1-1	.	CASSQDAPGQGGRAFF
TRBV28	TRBJ1-1	.	CASSSTGGNEAFF
TRBV30	TRBJ2-3	few	CAWSVLPRTDTQYF
TRBV25-1	TRBJ2-5	.	CASSEFGGVETQYF
TRBV7-2	TRBJ2-2	.	CASSPSGGYTGELFF
TRBV11-2	TRBJ2-5	once	CASSPRGVVQETQYF
TRBV28	TRBJ1-6	.	CASRTGSSYNSPLHF
TRBV19	TRBJ1-1	few	CASSARTGEGTEAFF
TRBV30	TRBJ1-5	.	CAWSVGSNQPQHF
TRBV7-8	TRBJ2-5	many	CASSLGAQGLATETQYF
TRBV6-1	TRBJ1-1	few	CASSTRQGTEAFF